Below are 8 T cell receptor beta chains sequenced from a single sample in a study of blood T cell repertoires in COVID-19. Method: immunoSEQ multiplex PCR; TCRdb's copy keeps in-frame clones and lacks some. Seen here are under 250,000 clones, around four fifths observed once, and the top ten hold around 2.5%. The sample comprised peripheral blood. Receptor source: a woman between 70 and 85 years old with active or convalescent COVID-19.

The chain is built from TRBV12-3 or TRBV12-4 and TRBJ2-7, with D unclear. With 3 bases removed from V and 3 bases from J, the gap between germline ends came to 6 bases. CDR3 length: 12 amino acids. CDR3 in amino acids: CASSFGDYEQYF. CDR3 DNA sequence: TGTGCCAGCAGTTTCGGAGACTACGAGCAGTACTTC.

CDR3 sequence: CASRDRGLSRTEAFF. The CDR3 DNA is TGTGCCAGCAGGGACAGGGGCCTTTCGAGGACTGAAGCTTTCTTT. The chain couples TRBV6-5 to TRBJ1-1; 9 bases are shared with TRBD1. The CDR3 extends over 15 amino acids. V shed 6 bases, J shed 5 bases, and the junction held 10 bases outside the gene matches. Germline loops: CDR1 MNHEY, CDR2 SVGAGI.

The genes are TRBV18 and TRBJ1-5; D remains ambiguous. The CDR3 covers 13 residues. The V gene lost 3 bases and the J gene lost 4 bases, with 7 bases spanning the gap. Germline CDR1 and CDR2: KGHSH and LQKENI. Here the CDR3 DNA reads TGTGCCAGCTCACCCTCCCAGAATCAGCCCCAGCATTTT. Encoded protein: CASSPSQNQPQHF.

This clone was picked up a small number of times. CDR3 protein: CASTRTLQAGQYF. As DNA, the CDR3 is TGTGCCAGCACTCGGACCCTTCAAGCGGGGCAGTACTTC. This chain connects TRBV5-6 to TRBJ2-7; possible D gene TRBD2, 6 bases. Trimming removed 6 bases at V and 9 bases at J, with 19 bases between. The germline V gene has CDR1 SGHDT and CDR2 YYEEEE. This CDR3 is built from 13 residues. Full variable domain (outside the CDR3, taken from reference TRBV5-6 and TRBJ2-7): DAGVTQSPTHLIKTRGQQVTLRCSPKSGHDTVSWYQQALGQGPQFIFQYYEEEERQRGNFPDRFSGHQFPNYSSELNVNALLLGDSALYLCASTRTLQAGQYFGPGTRLTVT.

The CDR3 reads CASSGGNQETQYF. CDR3 nucleotide sequence: TGTGCCAGCAGCGGAGGGAACCAAGAGACCCAGTACTTC. The J gene is TRBJ2-5, the V gene TRBV2, with D tentatively TRBD2 (6 bases). Between the trimmed V and J ends, which lost 6 bases and 0 bases, there was a span of 8 bases. The CDR3 is 13 residues long. Looked up from germline, CDR1 is SNHLY and CDR2 is FYNNEI.

The rearrangement uses TRBV19 and TRBJ2-1, with 7 bases fitting TRBD1. J lost 7 bases, V lost 4 bases, and 7 bases had no gene match. CDR1 and CDR2 (germline): LNHDA, SQIVND (reference sequence). The CDR3 is 14 amino acids. The CDR3 spells CASSRTGVVNEQFF. The CDR3 DNA sequence: TGTGCCAGTAGTAGAACAGGGGTGGTGAATGAGCAGTTCTTC.

In DNA form, the CDR3 reads TGCGCCAGCAGCCCAAACCATCCATCCTTCACGGGCAATCAGCCCCAGCATTTT. Residues: CASSPNHPSFTGNQPQHF. J is TRBJ1-5 and V is TRBV4-1, with unresolved D. V was cut by 4 bases and J by 2 bases, with 21 bases left in between. The CDR3 loop spans 18 amino acids. In germline, CDR1 is MGHRA, CDR2 YSYEKL.

V is TRBV5-1 and J is TRBJ2-5, with 11 bases lining up with TRBD2. V trimming: 4 bases; J trimming: 5 bases; junction bases outside the gene matches: 7. The germline V gene encodes CDR1 SGHRS and CDR2 YFSETQ. This CDR3 spans 15 amino acids. The CDR3 is CASSTGLAGFETQYF. CDR3 DNA: TGCGCCAGCAGCACCGGACTAGCGGGTTTTGAGACCCAGTACTTC.